This T cell receptor beta chain was profiled in a study of T cell responses to AZD1222 COVID-19 vaccine. The repertoire was sequenced with immunoSEQ multiplex PCR; TCRdb's copy has only in-frame clones and lacks some. The sample lists some 150,000 clones, approximately 88% occurring once. This clone came up a few times. Its antigen is unknown. Overall study results and limits: Reportedly, nearly half of unique spike TCRs recognized epitopes outside B.1.351/B.1.1.7 mutations. Just 5 to 7 people given AZD1222 tested seropositive at baseline. There were mostly white British donors and more females than males, and clonal diversity was possibly underestimated. Spike-specific TCR breadth and depth rose after two AZD1222 doses.

This CDR3 contains 15 residues. V was pared by 0 bases and J by 0 bases, with 7 bases between. The germline V gene has CDR1 SGHNT and CDR2 YYREEE (reference sequence). The TCR comes from an adult in good health. The sample was peripheral blood, taken on day 0 of AZD1222 vaccination. The chain recombines TRBV5-4 with TRBJ2-1; perhaps D is TRBD1 or TRBD2 (5 bases each). CDR3 loop: CASSLEGSSYNEQFF. CDR3 DNA sequence: TGTGCCAGCAGCTTGGAGGGGAGCTCCTACAATGAGCAGTTCTTC.